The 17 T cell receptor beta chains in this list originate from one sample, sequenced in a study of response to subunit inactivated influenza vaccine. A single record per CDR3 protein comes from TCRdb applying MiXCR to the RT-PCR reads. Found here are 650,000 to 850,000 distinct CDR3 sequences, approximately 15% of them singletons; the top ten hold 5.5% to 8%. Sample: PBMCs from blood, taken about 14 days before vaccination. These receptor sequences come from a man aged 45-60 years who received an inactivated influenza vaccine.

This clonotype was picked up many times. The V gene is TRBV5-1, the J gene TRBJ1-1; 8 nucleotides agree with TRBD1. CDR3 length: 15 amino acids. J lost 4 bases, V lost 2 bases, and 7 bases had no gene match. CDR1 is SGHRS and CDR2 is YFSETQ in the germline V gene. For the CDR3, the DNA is TGCGCCAGCAGCTTAGACCAGGGGGCGTCCACTGAAGCTTTCTTT. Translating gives CASSLDQGASTEAFF.

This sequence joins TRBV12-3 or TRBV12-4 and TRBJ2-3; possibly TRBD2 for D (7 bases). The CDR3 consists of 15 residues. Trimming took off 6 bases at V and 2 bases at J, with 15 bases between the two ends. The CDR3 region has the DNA TGTGCCAGCAGATCCAGCGGGACAAACACAGATACGCAGTATTTT. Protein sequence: CASRSSGTNTDTQYF.

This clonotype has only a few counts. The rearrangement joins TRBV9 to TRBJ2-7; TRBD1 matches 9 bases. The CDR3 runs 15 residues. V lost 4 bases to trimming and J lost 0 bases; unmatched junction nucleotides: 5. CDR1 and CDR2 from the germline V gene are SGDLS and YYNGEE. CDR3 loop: CASSFGTGFSYEQYF. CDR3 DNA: TGTGCCAGCAGCTTCGGGACAGGGTTCTCCTACGAGCAGTACTTC.

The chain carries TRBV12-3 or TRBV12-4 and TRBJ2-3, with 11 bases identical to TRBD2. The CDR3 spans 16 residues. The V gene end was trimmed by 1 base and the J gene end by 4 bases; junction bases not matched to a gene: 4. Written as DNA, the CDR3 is TGTGCCAGCAGTTTAGTAGCGGGGGGGCCATCAGATACGCAGTATTTT. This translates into CASSLVAGGPSDTQYF.

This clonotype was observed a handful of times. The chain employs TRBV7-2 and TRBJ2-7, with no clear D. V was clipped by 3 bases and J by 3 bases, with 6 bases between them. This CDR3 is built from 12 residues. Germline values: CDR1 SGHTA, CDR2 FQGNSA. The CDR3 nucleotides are TGTGCCAGCAGCTTTTACGGCTACGAGCAGTACTTC. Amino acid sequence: CASSFYGYEQYF. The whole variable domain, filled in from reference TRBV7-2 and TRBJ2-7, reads GAGVSQSPSNKVTEKGKDVELRCDPISGHTALYWYRQSLGQGLEFLIYFQGNSAPDKSGLPSDRFSAERTGGSVSTLTIQRTQQEDSAVYLCASSFYGYEQYFGPGTRLTVT.

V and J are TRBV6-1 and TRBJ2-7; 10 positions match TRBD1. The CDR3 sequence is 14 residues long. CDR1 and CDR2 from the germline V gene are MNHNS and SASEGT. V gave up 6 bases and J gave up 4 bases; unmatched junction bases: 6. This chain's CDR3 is CASSAPGQGYEQYF. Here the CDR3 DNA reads TGTGCCAGCAGCGCCCCGGGACAGGGGTACGAGCAGTACTTC.

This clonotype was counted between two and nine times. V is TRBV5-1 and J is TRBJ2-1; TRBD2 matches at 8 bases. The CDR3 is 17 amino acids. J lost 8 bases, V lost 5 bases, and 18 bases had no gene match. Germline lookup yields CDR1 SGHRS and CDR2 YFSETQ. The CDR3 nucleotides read TGCGCCAGCAGACCCGGACTAGCTCCACAGATTTCCGATGAGCAGTTCTTC. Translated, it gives CASRPGLAPQISDEQFF.

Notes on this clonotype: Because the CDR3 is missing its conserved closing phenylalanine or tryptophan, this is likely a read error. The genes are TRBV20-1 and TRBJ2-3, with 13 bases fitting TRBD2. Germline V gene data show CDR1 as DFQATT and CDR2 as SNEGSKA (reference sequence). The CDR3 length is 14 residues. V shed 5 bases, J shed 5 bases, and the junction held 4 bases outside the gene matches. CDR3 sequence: CSAPTSGRQDTQYS. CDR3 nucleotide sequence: TGCAGTGCTCCGACTAGCGGGAGGCAAGATACGCAGTATTCT.

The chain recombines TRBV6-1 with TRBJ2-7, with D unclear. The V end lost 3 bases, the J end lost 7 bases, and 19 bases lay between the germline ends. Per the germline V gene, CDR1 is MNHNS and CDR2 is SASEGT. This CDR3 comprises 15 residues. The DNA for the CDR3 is TGTGCCAGCAGTGAGAGTGGGCCGGGTTTGCGGGAGCAGTACTTC. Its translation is CASSESGPGLREQYF.

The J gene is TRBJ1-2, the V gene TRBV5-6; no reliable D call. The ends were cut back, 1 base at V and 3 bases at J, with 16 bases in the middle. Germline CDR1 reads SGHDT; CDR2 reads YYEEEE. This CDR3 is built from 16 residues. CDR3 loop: CASSLPASGLYYGYTF. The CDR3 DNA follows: TGTGCCAGCAGCTTGCCGGCGTCAGGACTGTACTATGGCTACACCTTC.

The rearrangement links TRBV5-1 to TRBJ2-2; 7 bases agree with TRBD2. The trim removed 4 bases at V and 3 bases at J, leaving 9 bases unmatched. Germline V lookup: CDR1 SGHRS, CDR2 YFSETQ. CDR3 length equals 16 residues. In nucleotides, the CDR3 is TGCGCCAGCAGCCAGACGGGGGGTCGGGACACCGGGGAGCTGTTTTTT. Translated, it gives CASSQTGGRDTGELFF.

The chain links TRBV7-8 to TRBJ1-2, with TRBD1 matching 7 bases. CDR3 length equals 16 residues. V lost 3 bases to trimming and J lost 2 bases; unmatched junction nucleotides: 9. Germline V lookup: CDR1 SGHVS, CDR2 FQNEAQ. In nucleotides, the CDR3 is TGTGCCAGCAGCTTTAAACGCGACAGGGCGAACTATGGCTACACCTTC. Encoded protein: CASSFKRDRANYGYTF.

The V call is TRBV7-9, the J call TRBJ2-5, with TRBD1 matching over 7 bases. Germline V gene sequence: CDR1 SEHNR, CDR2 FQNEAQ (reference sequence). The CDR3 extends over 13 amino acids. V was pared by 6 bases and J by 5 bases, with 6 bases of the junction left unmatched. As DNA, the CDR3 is TGTGCCAGCAGACCCTGGACAGGCGAGACCCAGTACTTC. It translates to CASRPWTGETQYF.

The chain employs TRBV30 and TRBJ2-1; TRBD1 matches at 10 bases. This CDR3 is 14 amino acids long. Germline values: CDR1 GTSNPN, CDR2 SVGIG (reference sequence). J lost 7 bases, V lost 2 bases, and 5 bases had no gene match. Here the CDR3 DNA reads TGTGCCTGGAGTACCGGGACAGGGGTAAATGAGCAGTTCTTC. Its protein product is CAWSTGTGVNEQFF.

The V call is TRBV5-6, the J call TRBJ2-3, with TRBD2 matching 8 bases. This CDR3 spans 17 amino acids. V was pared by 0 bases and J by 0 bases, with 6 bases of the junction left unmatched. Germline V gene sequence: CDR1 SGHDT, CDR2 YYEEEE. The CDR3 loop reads CASSLALAELSTDTQYF. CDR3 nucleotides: TGTGCCAGCAGCTTGGCACTAGCGGAGCTTAGCACAGATACGCAGTATTTT.

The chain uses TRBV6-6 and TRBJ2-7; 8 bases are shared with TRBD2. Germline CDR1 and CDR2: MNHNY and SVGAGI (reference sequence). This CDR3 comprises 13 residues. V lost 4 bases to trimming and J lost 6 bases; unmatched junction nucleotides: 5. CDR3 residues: CASSSIGGAEQYF. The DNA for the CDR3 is TGTGCCAGCAGTTCCATCGGGGGGGCCGAGCAGTACTTC.

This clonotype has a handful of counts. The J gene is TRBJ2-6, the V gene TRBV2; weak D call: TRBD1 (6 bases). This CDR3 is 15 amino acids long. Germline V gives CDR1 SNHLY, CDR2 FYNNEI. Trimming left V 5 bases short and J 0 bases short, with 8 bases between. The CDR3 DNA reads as TGTGCCAGCAGTACAGGGTCCTCTGGGGCCAACGTCCTGACTTTC. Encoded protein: CASSTGSSGANVLTF. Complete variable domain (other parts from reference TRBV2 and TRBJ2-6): EPEVTQTPSHQVTQMGQEVILRCVPISNHLYFYWYRQILGQKVEFLVSFYNNEISEKSEIFDDQFSVERPDGSNFTLKIRSTKLEDSAMYFCASSTGSSGANVLTFGAGSRLTVL.